Listed below are T cell receptor beta chains from one sample, sequenced in a study of blood T cell repertoires in COVID-19. The repertoire was sequenced with immunoSEQ multiplex PCR; TCRdb's copy has only in-frame clones and lacks some. In the table there are over 150,000 clones, roughly 79% of which are singletons. The sequenced sample was peripheral blood. These TCRs come from a human donor with acute or convalescent COVID-19. The donor label of this sample is uncertain. Each CDR3 is given with its conserved first and last residue. The D gene is left open where the match is weak. Clone size appears in some rows only: once, few, many, or a class for an expanded clone.

>-|-|TRBJ1-1|TRBV30
TGTGCCTTTCGACAGTCCACTGAAGCTTTCTTT
CAFRQSTEAFF
>-|-|TRBJ2-1|TRBV9
TGTGCCAGCAGCGTAGGGGACACCTTCTACAATGAGCAGTTCTTC
CASSVGDTFYNEQFF
>TRBD1|-|TRBJ2-7|TRBV6-2/TRBV6-3
TGTGCCAGCAGTCGACAGGGATCACGATACGAGCAGTACTTC
CASSRQGSRYEQYF
>-|-|TRBJ2-3|TRBV29-1
TGCAGCGTTGACGTCCGGCAGGGTGGAGATACGCAGTATTTT
CSVDVRQGGDTQYF
>-|-|TRBJ2-7|TRBV10-3
TGTGCCATCAGAGGGGGTCAGAGCTCCTACGAGCAGTACTTC
CAIRGGQSSYEQYF
>-|-|TRBJ1-2|TRBV2
TGTGCCAGCAGTGCGGCAGGCTATGGCTACACCTTC
CASSAAGYGYTF
>TRBD1|-|TRBJ1-5|TRBV5-8
TGTGCCAGCAGCTGGAGCGGACAGGGTAGGAGCAATCAGCCCCAGCATTTT
CASSWSGQGRSNQPQHF
>-|-|TRBJ2-7|TRBV7-9
TGTGCCAGCAGCCGAAGAGGGTCAAGGGCCTACGAGCAGTACTTC
CASSRRGSRAYEQYF
>-|-|TRBJ1-2|TRBV3-1/TRBV3-2
TGTGCCAGCAGCCAAGATCGTTTCTATGGCTACACCTTC
CASSQDRFYGYTF
>-|once|TRBJ2-2|TRBV12-3/TRBV12-4
TGTGCCAGCAGCCGGGAAGGGGAGCTGTTTTTT
CASSREGELFF
>-|once|TRBJ1-5|TRBV19
TGTGCCAGTAGTATAGCGGTGGGCAATCAGCCCCAGCATTTT
CASSIAVGNQPQHF
>TRBD1|-|TRBJ1-1|TRBV18
TGTGCCAGCTCACAAACAGGGGTGGGAATGAACACTGAAGCTTTCTTT
CASSQTGVGMNTEAFF
>-|-|TRBJ1-5|TRBV28
TGTGCCAGCAGTTTAGCGGGAAATCAGCCCCAGCATTTT
CASSLAGNQPQHF
>TRBD1|-|TRBJ1-5|TRBV5-1
TGCGCCAGCAGCTTGGCGACAGGGGTTGGTCAGCCCCAGCATTTT
CASSLATGVGQPQHF
>TRBD1|once|TRBJ2-7|TRBV9
TGTGCCAGCAGCGCCGGGACAGGGGGCTTCGAGCAGTACTTC
CASSAGTGGFEQYF
>-|once|TRBJ2-1|TRBV30
TGTGCCTGGAGACGGGAATATCCGCTGTTCTTC
CAWRREYPLFF
>-|-|TRBJ2-3|TRBV11-2
TGTGCCAGCAGCTTTTTGGAGACCACAGATACGCAGTATTTT
CASSFLETTDTQYF
>TRBD1|-|TRBJ2-7|TRBV6-6
TGTGCCAGCAGTTACTCACAGGGGCCCTACGAGCAGTACTTC
CASSYSQGPYEQYF
>TRBD1|-|TRBJ2-2|TRBV27
TGTGCCAGCAGTTTTCGTCGGACAGGGTCTACCGGGGAGCTGTTTTTT
CASSFRRTGSTGELFF
>TRBD2|-|TRBJ2-2|TRBV6-1
TGTGCCAGCAGTGAAGTGGGAGGGGTGGAGCTGTTTTTT
CASSEVGGVELFF
>-|-|TRBJ2-7|TRBV11-2
TGTGCCAGCAGCCCCCTTAGTACCTACGAGCAGTACTTC
CASSPLSTYEQYF
>-|-|TRBJ1-2|TRBV11-2
TGTGCCAGCAGCCGGGGAGGGGCGCCTACCTATGGCTACACCTTC
CASSRGGAPTYGYTF
>-|many|TRBJ2-3|TRBV2
TGTGCCAGCCAAGGGGAAGGCACAGATACGCAGTATTTT
CASQGEGTDTQYF
>TRBD2|-|TRBJ2-1|TRBV30
TGTGCCTGGAGCTCGAACGGGAGGTTTCCGTTCTTC
CAWSSNGRFPFF
>-|-|TRBJ2-7|TRBV5-4
TGTGCCAGCAGCTTGGCGGGTAGTTCGTACGAGCAGTACTTC
CASSLAGSSYEQYF
>-|-|TRBJ2-3|TRBV11-1
TGTGCCAGCAGCCCCTCAGTTAGCACAGATACGCAGTATTTT
CASSPSVSTDTQYF
>TRBD2|once|TRBJ2-3|TRBV9
TGTGCCAGCAGCGTAAGGTCTAGCGGGAGGAGCACAGATACGCAGTATTTT
CASSVRSSGRSTDTQYF
>-|-|TRBJ2-3|TRBV6-5
TGTGCCAGCAGTTACTCGGCCCAGGGCCCCGGTACGCAGTATTTT
CASSYSAQGPGTQYF
>-|-|TRBJ2-1|TRBV4-2
TGTGCCAGCAGCCAAGAAGGTCAGTCTAGGGGGGGCAATGAGCAGTTCTTC
CASSQEGQSRGGNEQFF
>TRBD1|-|TRBJ2-3|TRBV2
TGTGCCAGCAGCCAGGGACAGGGGACAGATACGCAGTATTTT
CASSQGQGTDTQYF
>-|-|TRBJ2-4|TRBV3-1/TRBV3-2
TGTGCCAGCAGCCAGGGGGGGCGCGGGTACATTCAGTACTTC
CASSQGGRGYIQYF
>-|-|TRBJ2-3|TRBV5-6
TGTGCCAGCTTCCGGGGACAAAAACTCACAGATACGCAGTATTTT
CASFRGQKLTDTQYF
>TRBD1|-|TRBJ2-3|TRBV23-1
TGCGCCAGCAGTCCCCGACAGGGAGACGCAGATACGCAGTATTTT
CASSPRQGDADTQYF